Listed below are T cell receptor beta chains from one sample, sequenced in a study of human CD8 memory T cell subsets. TCRdb re-analyzed the 5' RACE reads; it lists each CDR3 protein once, without DNA. In total, the table holds fewer than 20,000 distinct CDR3 sequences. The sequencing input was CD8+ T cells from PBMCs. The source is a human donor in good health. The CDR3 runs from the conserved cysteine through the conserved F or W. Clone size, where shown, is once, few, many, or a class for clones that have expanded.

size,J,V,CDR3
.,TRBJ2-1,TRBV28,CASSLLIPPYNEQFF
.,TRBJ2-5,TRBV3-1,CASSQEEQGAATQYF
.,TRBJ1-1,TRBV20-1,CSARDRWQDDYEAFF
.,TRBJ2-1,TRBV18,CASSGDSPNEQFF
.,TRBJ1-1,TRBV2,CASSEQSLSKVTEAFF
.,TRBJ1-2,TRBV9,CASSGLEENHYGYTF
.,TRBJ1-3,TRBV7-9,CASSALGGGNTIYF
.,TRBJ1-1,TRBV7-9,CASSNHRGGEMNTEAFF
.,TRBJ2-7,TRBV11-3,CASSSSGHDYEQYF
.,TRBJ2-7,TRBV12-3/TRBV12-4,CASSLRLAGSGDEQYF
medium-sized,TRBJ1-1,TRBV14,CASSQVALNTEAFF
.,TRBJ1-1,TRBV7-9,CASSLGGTRGEAFF
.,TRBJ2-5,TRBV29-1,CSVGGRGTETQYF
.,TRBJ2-5,TRBV13,CASSLGKGQETQYF
medium-sized,TRBJ2-2,TRBV24-1,CATSEDSELTGELFF
.,TRBJ2-1,TRBV7-6,CASSEARGASVFTEQFF
.,TRBJ1-1,TRBV13,CASSPRWGTNTEAFF
medium-sized,TRBJ2-5,TRBV29-1,CSVVPDGYQETQYF
.,TRBJ2-2,TRBV12-3/TRBV12-4,CASSLNASGPPGELFF
.,TRBJ2-1,TRBV27,CASSQTKNEQFF
medium-sized,TRBJ1-1,TRBV5-8,CASSSTGNTEAFF
.,TRBJ2-1,TRBV5-1,CASSLIPRTSGSRGGNEQFF
.,TRBJ2-7,TRBV7-7,CASSLVTVSGRVSRTYEQYF
.,TRBJ1-6,TRBV6-2/TRBV6-3,CASSLQTEYNSPLHF
.,TRBJ1-5,TRBV7-2,CASSVNSNNHQPQHF
.,TRBJ2-7,TRBV5-1,CASSAGYEQYF
.,TRBJ1-1,TRBV6-1,CASSYRDTLNTEAFF
.,TRBJ1-5,TRBV28,CASSLWNQPQHF
.,TRBJ2-7,TRBV7-6,CASSLEDREHYEQYF
.,TRBJ1-5,TRBV19,CASSIGVLSNQPQHF
.,TRBJ2-1,TRBV6-5,CASNLAGGDNEQFF
.,TRBJ2-1,TRBV10-3,CAIWTSGSTNEQFF
.,TRBJ2-7,TRBV13,CASSSQGGEQYF
.,TRBJ2-7,TRBV6-6,CASSFGNEQYF
.,TRBJ1-2,TRBV29-1,CSVGEGSNYGYTF
medium-sized,TRBJ2-7,TRBV5-6,CASSPPSGRTNEQYF
medium-sized,TRBJ2-1,TRBV25-1,CASSDFTQGRGYNEQFF
.,TRBJ2-2,TRBV6-2/TRBV6-3,CASSYSGRHRELFF
.,TRBJ2-7,TRBV27,CASKTAAGFLDEQYF
.,TRBJ2-7,TRBV6-5,CASTGGGYEQYF
.,TRBJ2-7,TRBV28,CASRQSGGWYEQYF
.,TRBJ2-1,TRBV20-1,CSARDLGLAGVEQFF
.,TRBJ2-3,TRBV10-3,CAISERQGATVLADTQYF
.,TRBJ2-5,TRBV21-1,CASSKRDQLQETQYF
.,TRBJ2-2,TRBV20-1,CSARDPAGLQITGELFF
.,TRBJ2-4,TRBV28,CASSFPTSRGGGNIQYF
.,TRBJ1-5,TRBV5-1,CASSEGQGLNQPQHF
.,TRBJ1-1,TRBV28,CASSFLGRNTEAFF
.,TRBJ2-7,TRBV29-1,CSVEDRGGEYEQYF